The sequence of this T cell receptor (beta chain) was determined in a study of CD8+ T cells in alopecia areata. General observations from the study: Both scalp clonality and the expanded CD8+ clones among the top 100 showed a significant decrease with tofacitinib. In lesional scalp, particularly from alopecia totalis/universalis, clonality was higher than in normal scalp. Mice showed TCR sharing more clearly than patients did, possibly owing to HLA.

A single count supports this clone. Its specificity is unknown. Sequencing relied on a cDNA template that was reverse transcribed from extracted RNA. Clones were sequenced by immunoSEQ multiplex PCR, and TCRdb holds only the in-frame ones, with some missing. The sample carries roughly 210,000 clones, 40% to 45% recorded once. The CDR3 runs to 14 residues. CDR1 GTSNPN and CDR2 SVGIG come from the germline V gene (reference sequence). V gave up 4 bases and J gave up 3 bases; unmatched junction bases: 9. Treatment here: oral pan-JAK inhibitor, 5-10 mg twice daily. The receptor was derived from a human donor with alopecia areata. The starting material was CD4+ T cells sorted from blood, obtained at roughly week 36, from a patient treated with tofacitinib. V gene TRBV30 combines with J gene TRBJ2-7; 7 nucleotides agree with TRBD2. The chain's CDR3 is CAWTVPGEGYEQYF. DNA for the CDR3: TGTGCCTGGACCGTACCGGGGGAGGGCTACGAGCAGTACTTC.